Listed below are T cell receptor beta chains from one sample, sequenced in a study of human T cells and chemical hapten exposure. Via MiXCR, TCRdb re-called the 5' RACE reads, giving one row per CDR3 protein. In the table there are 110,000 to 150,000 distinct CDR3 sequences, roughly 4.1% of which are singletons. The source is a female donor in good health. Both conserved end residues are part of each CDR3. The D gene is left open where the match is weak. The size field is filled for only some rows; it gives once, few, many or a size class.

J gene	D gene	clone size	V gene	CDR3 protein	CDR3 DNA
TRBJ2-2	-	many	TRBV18	CASSPFKRDHTGELFF	TGTGCCAGCTCACCTTTTAAACGGGATCACACCGGGGAGCTGTTTTTT
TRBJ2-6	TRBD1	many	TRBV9	CASSPRGQGEVSGANVLTF	TGTGCCAGCAGCCCCCGAGGACAGGGGGAAGTATCTGGGGCCAACGTCCTGACTTTC
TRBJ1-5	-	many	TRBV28	CASRLGQQVQPQHF	TGTGCCAGCAGACTTGGACAGCAGGTTCAGCCCCAGCATTTT
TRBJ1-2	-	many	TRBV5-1	CASSLATGGVSGYTF	TGCGCCAGCAGCTTGGCTACTGGGGGCGTAAGTGGCTACACCTTC
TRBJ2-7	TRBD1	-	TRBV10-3	CAISNRQGHEQYF	TGTGCCATCAGTAACCGACAGGGCCACGAGCAGTACTTC
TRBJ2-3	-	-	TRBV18	CASSLSGTRGTDTQYF	TGTGCCAGCTCTCTCTCGGGCACTAGGGGCACAGATACGCAGTATTTT
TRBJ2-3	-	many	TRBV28	CASSFPFALERADTQYF	TGTGCCAGCAGTTTTCCATTCGCTTTGGAAAGAGCAGATACGCAGTATTTT
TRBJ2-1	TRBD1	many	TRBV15	CATSLDRALYNEQFF	TGTGCCACCAGCTTAGACAGGGCCCTCTACAATGAGCAGTTCTTC
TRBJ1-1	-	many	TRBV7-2	CAAARHTEAFF	TGTGCCGCGGCCAGGCACACTGAAGCTTTCTTT
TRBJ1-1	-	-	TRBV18	CASSQTGSEAFF	TGTGCCAGCTCGCAGACGGGAAGTGAAGCTTTCTTT
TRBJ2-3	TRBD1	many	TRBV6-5	CASSYSHPTGGDGDTQYF	TGTGCCAGCAGTTACTCCCACCCGACAGGGGGCGATGGAGATACGCAGTATTTT
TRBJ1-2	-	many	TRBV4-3	CASSQERAGAVYGYTF	TGCGCCAGCAGCCAAGAAAGGGCAGGAGCGGTCTATGGCTACACCTTC
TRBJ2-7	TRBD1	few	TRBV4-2	CASSRDRTDEQYF	TGTGCCAGCAGCCGGGACAGAACCGACGAGCAGTACTTC
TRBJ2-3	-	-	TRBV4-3	CASSQDKAYSDTQYF	TGCGCCAGCAGCCAAGATAAAGCCTATTCAGATACGCAGTATTTT
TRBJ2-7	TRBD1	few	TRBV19	CASSRHRGPYEQYF	TGTGCCAGTAGTCGTCACAGGGGACCCTACGAGCAGTACTTC
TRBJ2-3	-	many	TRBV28	CASSLGRDFRNGTDTQYF	TGTGCCAGCAGTTTAGGCCGGGACTTCCGGAACGGTACAGATACGCAGTATTTT
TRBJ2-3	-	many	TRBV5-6	CASSWTDTQYF	TGTGCCAGCAGTTGGACAGATACGCAGTATTTT
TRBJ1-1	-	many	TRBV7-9	CASSAPTGYTEAFF	TGTGCCAGCAGCGCCCCGACAGGTTACACTGAAGCTTTCTTT
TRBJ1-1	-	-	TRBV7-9	CASSAQGRNTEAFF	TGTGCCAGCAGCGCCCAGGGTAGGAACACTGAAGCTTTCTTT
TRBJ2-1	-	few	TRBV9	CASSGLGNEQFF	TGTGCCAGCAGCGGACTGGGTAATGAGCAGTTCTTC
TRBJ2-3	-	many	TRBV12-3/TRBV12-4	CASSSTRLISTDTQYF	TGTGCCAGCAGTTCAACCCGACTGATTAGCACAGATACGCAGTATTTT
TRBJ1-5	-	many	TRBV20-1	CSARAIKQGSSNQPQHF	TGCAGTGCTAGGGCCATCAAACAGGGTAGTAGCAATCAGCCCCAGCATTTT
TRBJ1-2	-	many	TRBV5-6	CASSLGQQSYTF	TGTGCCAGCAGCTTGGGACAGCAGAGCTACACCTTC
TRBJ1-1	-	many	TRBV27	CASSSQGWGPPMNTEAFF	TGTGCCAGCAGTTCCCAGGGGTGGGGGCCCCCAATGAACACTGAAGCTTTCTTT
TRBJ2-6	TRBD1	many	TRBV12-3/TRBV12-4	CATREQGFSGANVLTF	TGTGCCACCCGCGAACAGGGGTTCTCTGGGGCCAACGTCCTGACTTTC
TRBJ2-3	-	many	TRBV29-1	CSVASQRRTDTQYF	TGCAGCGTTGCGTCCCAGCGCCGCACAGATACGCAGTATTTT
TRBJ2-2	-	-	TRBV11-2	CASSPNPAGELFF	TGTGCCAGCAGCCCTAATCCGGCCGGGGAGCTGTTTTTT
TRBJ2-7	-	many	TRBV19	CASSQSGGQSDEQYF	TGTGCCAGTAGTCAATCTGGGGGCCAGAGCGACGAGCAGTACTTC